This T cell receptor (beta chain) is from a study of blood T cell repertoires in COVID-19. Assay used: immunoSEQ multiplex PCR; TCRdb lists only in-frame clones, some missing. The table includes approximately 220,000 clones, approximately 80% detected once. This TCR came from a woman aged 40 to 55 with acute COVID-19. Material: PBMCs or T cells enriched from blood (not recorded which).

The CDR3 DNA follows: TGTTCTCACCGGGACAGGCATACCGGGGAGCTGTTTTTT. As protein: CSHRDRHTGELFF. The chain has TRBV6-5 and TRBJ2-2; TRBD1 agrees at 8 bases. The CDR3 is 13 amino acids. The germline gives CDR1 MNHEY, CDR2 SVGAGI.